These 25 T cell receptor beta chains were sequenced from one sample in a study of blood T cell repertoires in COVID-19. Using immunoSEQ multiplex PCR, the repertoire was profiled, and TCRdb retains in-frame clones only, with some absent. The sample contains hundreds of thousands of clones, 75% to 90% of which appear only once. Material for sequencing was PBMCs or T cells enriched from blood (not recorded which). These receptors originate from a woman aged 40 to 55 who had recovered from COVID-19.

The genes are TRBV2 and TRBJ2-7; 12 nucleotides line up with TRBD2. The V segment lost 4 bases and the J segment 5 bases; nucleotides outside the gene matches: 12. The CDR3 length is 17 residues. Germline V gene data show CDR1 as SNHLY and CDR2 as FYNNEI. This chain's CDR3 is CASSGALLTSGGHEQYF. The CDR3 nucleotides read TGTGCCAGCAGTGGGGCATTATTGACTAGCGGGGGCCACGAGCAGTACTTC.

The chain combines TRBV24-1 with TRBJ1-2; D possibly corresponds to TRBD1 (6 bases). Germline V gene sequence: CDR1 KGHDR, CDR2 SFDVKD. The CDR3 extends over 13 amino acids. With 6 bases removed from V and 4 bases from J, the gap between germline ends came to 11 bases. The CDR3, as DNA: TGTGCCACCAGTACAGGGAGTCCCTATGGCTACACCTTC. Its translation: CATSTGSPYGYTF.

This clone was detected only a few times. The chain has TRBV7-9 and TRBJ1-2; possible D gene TRBD1, 5 bases. From germline, CDR1 is SEHNR and CDR2 FQNEAQ (reference sequence). V lost 2 bases, J lost 5 bases, and 9 bases lay in between. The CDR3 has 13 amino acids. The CDR3 region is CASSLSGGYGYTF. The CDR3 DNA is TGTGCCAGCAGCTTATCGGGGGGGTATGGCTACACCTTC.

The CDR3 loop is CARSLTQQVFYSNQPQHF. In DNA form, the CDR3 reads TGTGCCAGAAGCCTCACTCAGCAGGTGTTTTATAGCAATCAGCCCCAGCATTTT. The chain couples TRBV7-5 to TRBJ1-5; no check of the table's D call, TRBD1, against the DNA was made. TRBV7-5 is flagged as a pseudogene. The CDR3 length is 18 residues.

V gene TRBV7-9 combines with J gene TRBJ1-2; D might be TRBD1 (6 bases). V lost 7 bases to trimming and J lost 4 bases, with 22 bases between them. The CDR3 is 16 amino acids. Germline V gene data show CDR1 as SEHNR and CDR2 as FQNEAQ (reference sequence). CDR3 nucleotides: TGTGCCAGCACATCATACCGGGACACAATCTTCTATGGCTACACCTTC. It codes for CASTSYRDTIFYGYTF.

The rearrangement links TRBV29-1 to TRBJ2-5; maybe TRBD1 (6 bases). The CDR3 runs 16 residues. Germline values: CDR1 SQVTM, CDR2 ANQGSEA. Trimming removed 6 bases from V and 5 bases from J, with 25 bases in between. CDR3 DNA: TGCAGCGTCCAAAGTCAGGGGATGTCGACTCGGGAGACCCAGTACTTC. Translating it yields CSVQSQGMSTRETQYF.

The chain employs TRBV19 and TRBJ2-1; 7 nucleotides match TRBD2. Germline CDR1 is LNHDA and CDR2 is SQIVND (reference sequence). Trimming at V came to 3 bases and at J to 0 bases, leaving 5 bases not matched to a gene. The CDR3 covers 16 residues. The CDR3, as DNA: TGTGCCAGTAGTATTGTTAGCGGGCGCTCCTACAATGAGCAGTTCTTC. The encoded protein is CASSIVSGRSYNEQFF.

This sequence joins TRBV4-3 and TRBJ2-3; the match to TRBD2 covers 11 bases. The ends lost 6 bases at V and 4 bases at J; junction bases unmatched: 21. Germline V lookup: CDR1 LGHNA, CDR2 YSLEER. The CDR3 is 20 residues long. For the CDR3, the DNA is TGCGCCAGCAGTCGGTCGTTGACTAGCGGGGACCTCTTGCTGGCAGATACGCAGTATTTT. This translates into CASSRSLTSGDLLLADTQYF.

The genes are TRBV7-2 and TRBJ1-5; 10 bases fit TRBD1. The CDR3 is 14 residues long. The V gene's germline CDR1 is SGHTA and CDR2 FQGNSA. V lost 4 bases, J lost 4 bases, and 1 base stayed unmatched. The CDR3 nucleotides are TGTGCCAGCAGCTGGGACAGGGGTAATCAGCCCCAGCATTTT. Translation: CASSWDRGNQPQHF.

V and J are TRBV3-1 (or the pseudogene TRBV3-2) and TRBJ1-2, with 8 bases fitting TRBD1. Trimming took 11 bases from V and 3 from J; bases not matched to a gene: 11. CDR1 is LGHDT and CDR2 is YNNKEL in the germline V gene (reference sequence). This CDR3 has 14 residues. The CDR3 region is CAPPDRERDYGYTF. CDR3 bases: TGTGCCCCACCGGACAGGGAAAGAGACTATGGCTACACCTTC.

The rearrangement links TRBV28 to TRBJ1-1, with D possibly matching TRBD1 (6 bases). The CDR3 length is 14 residues. The V end lost 2 bases, the J end lost 4 bases, and 11 bases lay between the germline ends. CDR1 and CDR2 from the germline V gene are MDHEN and SYDVKM. The CDR3 DNA follows: TGTGCCAGCAGTTTAACAGGGATCGGCACTGAAGCTTTCTTT. Translated, it gives CASSLTGIGTEAFF. Combining the CDR3 with reference TRBV28 and TRBJ1-1 gives the whole variable domain DVKVTQSSRYLVKRTGEKVFLECVQDMDHENMFWYRQDPGLGLRLIYFSYDVKMKEKGDIPEGYSVSREKKERFSLILESASTNQTSMYLCASSLTGIGTEAFFGQGTRLTVV.

The chain carries TRBV23-1 and TRBJ1-5, with TRBD1 matching over 9 bases. TRBV23-1 carries the ORF label, with uncertain function. V was pared by 6 bases and J by 5 bases, with 8 bases of the junction left unmatched. CDR3 length: 15 residues. DNA for the CDR3: TGCGCCAGCAGCCTATCACAGGGGGCCGATCAGCCCCAGCATTTT. It encodes CASSLSQGADQPQHF.

The chain joins TRBV13 to TRBJ2-7; TRBD1 agrees at 7 bases. Trimming took 3 bases from V and 1 from J; bases not matched to a gene: 6. CDR1 is PRHDT, CDR2 FYEKMQ, per germline (reference sequence). The CDR3 is 15 residues long. CDR3 sequence: CASSFLDRDSYEQYF. The CDR3 coding sequence is TGTGCCAGCAGCTTCCTTGACAGGGATTCCTACGAGCAGTACTTC.

The chain links TRBV10-1 to TRBJ1-6; no clear D gene. This CDR3 is built from 12 residues. Trimming cost V 2 bases and J 10 bases, with 6 bases left between them. Germline V gene data show CDR1 as WNHNN and CDR2 as SYGVQD (reference sequence). The CDR3 nucleotides are TGCGCCAGCAGTGAGGGCCAATCACCCCTCCACTTT. The encoded protein is CASSEGQSPLHF.

This rearrangement joins TRBV12-3 or TRBV12-4 to TRBJ1-5; D might be TRBD1 (5 bases). The CDR3 sequence is 13 residues long. The V end lost 2 bases, the J end lost 9 bases, and 11 bases lay between the germline ends. CDR3 nucleotides: TGTGCCAGCAGTTTACAGGGATATCCGCCCCAGCATTTT. It is translated as CASSLQGYPPQHF.

This chain connects TRBV4-3 to TRBJ1-6; 10 nucleotides agree with TRBD1. Trimming took 4 bases from V and 6 from J; bases not matched to a gene: 3. Germline CDR1 reads LGHNA; CDR2 reads YSLEER. The CDR3 is made up of 15 amino acids. The CDR3 sequence is CASSRDRGANSPLHF. The DNA of the CDR3 is TGCGCCAGCAGCCGGGACAGGGGAGCTAATTCACCCCTCCACTTT.

The rearrangement uses TRBV25-1 and TRBJ1-2; D perhaps matches TRBD1 (5 bases). Per germline, CDR1 MGHDK and CDR2 SYGVNS. This CDR3 is built from 15 residues. With 2 bases removed from V and 3 bases from J, the gap between germline ends came to 13 bases. CDR3 coding DNA: TGTGCCAGCAGTGAACTAGGGGCAATGGACTATGGCTACACCTTC. It translates to CASSELGAMDYGYTF.

The rearrangement links TRBV6-5 to TRBJ1-1; D possibly corresponds to TRBD1 (6 bases). Trimming cost V 6 bases and J 4 bases, with 12 bases left between them. Germline CDR1 MNHEY, CDR2 SVGAGI. This CDR3 contains 13 residues. This CDR3 is CASRGQGFTEAFF. The CDR3 DNA sequence: TGTGCCAGCAGAGGTCAGGGGTTCACTGAAGCTTTCTTT.

Comment on this clone: Other DNA sequences in this sample translate to the same CDR3. The chain links TRBV5-1 to TRBJ1-1, with 7 bases aligning to TRBD1. The germline V gene has CDR1 SGHRS and CDR2 YFSETQ. V dropped 3 bases and J dropped 1; count of bases not matched to a gene: 3. The CDR3 covers 14 residues. The CDR3 spells CASSSQGGNTEAFF. For the CDR3, the DNA is TGCGCCAGCAGCTCCCAGGGGGGGAACACTGAAGCTTTCTTT.

The gene calls are TRBV24-1 and TRBJ2-3; 7 bases are shared with TRBD1. The germline CDR1 and CDR2 sequences are KGHDR and SFDVKD. V was pared by 11 bases and J by 2 bases, with 12 bases of the junction left unmatched. This CDR3 region has 15 residues. Here the CDR3 reads CAISGQEDPTDTQYF. The CDR3 bases are TGTGCCATATCAGGACAGGAGGATCCCACAGATACGCAGTATTTT.

The chain has TRBV30 and TRBJ2-7, with 8 positions matching TRBD1. The J segment lost 5 bases and the V segment lost 6 bases, leaving 9 bases of the junction unmatched. Germline CDR1 and CDR2: GTSNPN and SVGIG (reference sequence). The CDR3 has 13 residues. As DNA, the CDR3 is TGTGCCTGCAGTACAGGGGGGACTCACGAGCAGTACTTC. It specifies CACSTGGTHEQYF.

CDR3 loop: CASRRGHKAGELFF. CDR3 nucleotides: TGTGCCAGCAGACGGGGACACAAAGCCGGGGAGCTGTTTTTT. The chain employs TRBV7-9 and TRBJ2-2; a possible D gene is TRBD1 (6 bases). This CDR3 contains 14 residues. The germline CDR1 and CDR2 sequences are SEHNR and FQNEAQ (reference sequence). The V and J ends lost 6 bases and 6 bases respectively, with 14 bases between them.

The chain couples TRBV2 to TRBJ2-3; D gene unclear. The germline CDR1 and CDR2 sequences are SNHLY and FYNNEI. The CDR3 loop spans 18 amino acids. The V end was cut by 2 bases, the J end by 2 bases, with 20 bases between. The CDR3 sequence is CASSEWSTALPLTDTQYF. DNA of the CDR3: TGTGCCAGCAGTGAATGGTCTACAGCCCTACCCCTCACAGATACGCAGTATTTT.

This clone has only one observation. The genes are TRBV6-5 and TRBJ2-1; 14 bases line up with TRBD2. J gave up 7 bases and V 6 bases, and 5 bases lay outside the gene matches. Looked up from germline, CDR1 is MNHEY and CDR2 is SVGAGI. CDR3 length: 15 residues. DNA for the CDR3: TGTGCCAGCAGCCGGACTAGCGGGGGGTGGAATGAGCAGTTCTTC. Translation: CASSRTSGGWNEQFF.

The rearrangement joins TRBV30 to TRBJ1-4, with D unclear. Germline CDR1 and CDR2: GTSNPN and SVGIG (reference sequence). CDR3 length equals 12 residues. V dropped 0 bases and J dropped 8 bases, with 7 bases sitting between them. The CDR3 coding sequence is TGTGCCTGGAGTGTACCGAGGGAAAAACTGTTTTTT. Its protein is CAWSVPREKLFF.